Detailed here is one T cell receptor beta chain. Time point: pretreatment peripheral blood. With 5 bases clipped from V and 2 bases from J, the junction kept 7 bases outside the gene matches. Germline V gene lookup returns CDR1 SEHNR and CDR2 FQNEAQ (reference sequence). This CDR3 is 16 amino acids long. The data belong to a study of PD-L1 blockade in urothelial cancer. Produced via immunoSEQ multiplex PCR; TCRdb's table is partial and in-frame only. Here the sample spans about 76,000 clones, 75% to 90% being singletons. This receptor was identified in a man between 65 and 85 years old with urothelial cancer. The chain combines TRBV7-9 with TRBJ2-5; the match to TRBD2 covers 11 bases. Sequences were derived from PBMCs, sampled around atezolizumab (anti-PD-L1) treatment. The CDR3 spells CASSTGLAAAQETQYF. The DNA for the CDR3 is TGTGCCAGCAGCACGGGACTAGCGGCGGCGCAAGAGACCCAGTACTTC.